Each of the 14 T cell receptor beta chains below was sequenced from the same sample in a study of blood T cell repertoires in COVID-19. Sequencing was performed with immunoSEQ multiplex PCR; in TCRdb, only in-frame clones are kept and a portion is missing. Seen here are about 89,000 clones, about 95% observed once, and the top ten hold roughly 4%. Sequencing used peripheral blood. The receptors stem from a human donor with active COVID-19. The donor label of this sample is uncertain.

The rearrangement links TRBV6-2 or TRBV6-3 to TRBJ1-5; 7 positions agree with TRBD1. Germline V gene sequence: CDR1 MNHEY, CDR2 SVGEGT. This CDR3 region has 13 residues. The V and J ends lost 5 bases and 6 bases, in that order; junction bases with no gene match: 4. The CDR3: CASSTGARQPQHF. In DNA, the CDR3 is TGTGCCAGCAGTACAGGGGCGCGTCAGCCCCAGCATTTT.

V is TRBV7-2 and J is TRBJ2-7; 11 bases are a match to TRBD2. This CDR3 is built from 18 residues. V shed 6 bases and J 3 bases; nucleotides not matched to a gene: 16. From germline, CDR1 is SGHTA and CDR2 FQGNSA. The CDR3: CASSFGLAGMAVVYEQYF. CDR3 DNA: TGTGCCAGCAGTTTCGGACTAGCGGGTATGGCCGTGGTCTACGAGCAGTACTTC. The whole variable domain, filled in from reference TRBV7-2 and TRBJ2-7, reads GAGVSQSPSNKVTEKGKDVELRCDPISGHTALYWYRQSLGQGLEFLIYFQGNSAPDKSGLPSDRFSAERTGGSVSTLTIQRTQQEDSAVYLCASSFGLAGMAVVYEQYFGPGTRLTVT.

The chain joins TRBV11-3 to TRBJ2-2; a weak D match, TRBD1 (6 bases). Trimming pared 5 bases from V and 8 bases from J, leaving 9 bases between. CDR1 and CDR2 (germline): SGHNT, YENEEA. This CDR3 comprises 12 residues. This CDR3 is CASSQGSGELFF. The CDR3 bases are TGTGCCAGCAGCCAGGGGTCTGGGGAGCTGTTTTTT.

This chain joins TRBV9 and TRBJ2-5, with TRBD1 matching 7 bases. Losses at the gene ends were 4 bases for V and 1 base for J; bases not matched to a gene: 7. The CDR3 sequence is 15 residues long. The germline CDR1 and CDR2 sequences are SGDLS and YYNGEE. The CDR3 loop reads CASSWTGAPQETQYF. The CDR3 DNA sequence: TGTGCCAGCAGCTGGACAGGAGCTCCCCAAGAGACCCAGTACTTC.

The chain recombines TRBV18 with TRBJ2-2, with 7 bases that match TRBD1. This CDR3 comprises 14 residues. With V trimmed by 5 bases and J by 2 bases, 2 bases remained unmatched. The germline CDR1 and CDR2 sequences are KGHSH and LQKENI. DNA for the CDR3: TGTGCCAGCTCAGGACAGGCTAACACCGGGGAGCTGTTTTTT. It specifies CASSGQANTGELFF.

Turning to this clone: Germline and junction disagree at one end, which may indicate a read error. The chain is built from TRBV7-6 and TRBJ2-7; 8 nucleotides align to TRBD1. There are 17 residues in the CDR3. CDR1 is SGHVS, CDR2 FNYEAQ, per germline. CDR3 bases: TGTGCCAGCAACTTAGCTTTTGGGGGACAGGTATCCTACGAGCAGTACTTC. This encodes CASNLAFGGQVSYEQYF.

The V gene is TRBV27, the J gene TRBJ2-7; possible D gene TRBD2, 5 bases. Germline V lookup: CDR1 MNHEY, CDR2 SMNVEV (reference sequence). The CDR3 has 15 residues. V was trimmed by 0 bases and J by 2 bases, leaving 11 bases between them. CDR3 coding DNA: TGTGCCAGCAGTTTATCGTACGTGGGAGCCTACGAGCAGTACTTC. It encodes CASSLSYVGAYEQYF.

About this clone itself: Compared with germline, one end of the junction differs, possibly owing to a read error. The gene calls are TRBV7-7 and TRBJ2-1; 9 bases align to TRBD2. The CDR3 has 20 amino acids. In germline, CDR1 is SSHAT, CDR2 FNYEAQ (reference sequence). CDR3 in amino acids: CASSPVAAGRLAGVGNEQFF. The CDR3 DNA follows: TGTGCTAGCAGCCCCGTCGCGGCTGGCAGATTAGCGGGAGTGGGGAATGAGCAGTTCTTC.

The V gene is TRBV28, the J gene TRBJ1-2; D uncertain. Germline-derived CDR1 and CDR2 are MDHEN and SYDVKM. Trimming stripped 6 bases from V and 4 bases from J, with 15 bases between. This CDR3 region has 14 residues. The CDR3 DNA sequence: TGTGCCAGCAGATTGACAATTACTGGCTATGGCTACACCTTC. Translated, it gives CASRLTITGYGYTF.

CDR3 DNA: TGTGCCAGCAGCTTAGACTTCCATCAGCCCCAGCATTTT. Amino acid sequence: CASSLDFHQPQHF. V gene TRBV11-1 combines with J gene TRBJ1-5; D unclear. V shed 1 base and J shed 5 bases, with 6 bases lying between them. The CDR3 spans 13 residues. From germline, CDR1 is SGHAT and CDR2 FQDESV (reference sequence). Full variable domain (rest looked up from reference TRBV11-1 and TRBJ1-5): EAEVAQSPRYKITEKSQAVAFWCDPISGHATLYWYRQILGQGPELLVQFQDESVVDDSQLPKDRFSAERLKGVDSTLKIQPAELGDSAMYLCASSLDFHQPQHFGDGTRLSIL.

The chain uses TRBV7-9 and TRBJ2-1, with TRBD2 matching 9 bases. The CDR3 is 18 residues long. Germline V gives CDR1 SEHNR, CDR2 FQNEAQ (reference sequence). Unmatched junction bases numbered 12, after V lost 3 bases and J lost 3 bases. This CDR3 reads CASSFRPSSGGRYNEQFF. CDR3 DNA: TGTGCCAGCAGCTTTCGACCATCCAGCGGGGGGCGCTACAATGAGCAGTTCTTC.

The chain recombines TRBV27 with TRBJ1-6; 11 nucleotides match TRBD1. This CDR3 region has 15 residues. Trimming at V came to 4 bases and at J to 10 bases, leaving 6 bases not matched to a gene. Germline values: CDR1 MNHEY, CDR2 SMNVEV (reference sequence). The CDR3 reads CASSSMGQGVSPLHF. Here the CDR3 DNA reads TGTGCCAGCAGTTCAATGGGACAGGGGGTATCACCCCTCCACTTT.

This chain connects TRBV7-2 to TRBJ2-1; the match to TRBD2 covers 13 bases. The ends lost 5 bases at V and 5 bases at J; junction bases unmatched: 9. Germline CDR1 SGHTA, CDR2 FQGNSA. The CDR3 extends over 17 amino acids. The CDR3 region is CASSTGLAGVRDNEQFF. In DNA, the CDR3 is TGTGCCAGCAGCACAGGACTAGCGGGGGTGAGAGACAATGAGCAGTTCTTC.

This chain joins TRBV2 and TRBJ2-7; 8 bases fit TRBD2. The V gene end was trimmed by 6 bases and the J gene end by 6 bases; junction bases not matched to a gene: 28. The length of the CDR3 is 20 residues. The germline V gene has CDR1 SNHLY and CDR2 FYNNEI. The DNA for the CDR3 is TGTGCCAGCAGCCCGGCCCGAGTTAGCGGGGACTTATTCATGCCTATCGAGCAGTACTTC. It encodes CASSPARVSGDLFMPIEQYF.